This is a list of T cell receptor beta chains from one sample in a study of blood T cell repertoires in COVID-19. Generated by immunoSEQ multiplex PCR, the TCRdb table keeps only in-frame clones and is missing some. Of some 58,000 clones in the sample, 87% were seen once. The specimen sequenced was peripheral blood. Receptors originate from a man between 50 and 59 years old with acute or convalescent COVID-19. The CDR3 runs from the conserved cysteine through the conserved F or W. A D gene is named only where the DNA matches it firmly. Size is stated for part of the rows, as once, few or many counts, or as a class when the clone is expanded.

.	TRBD1	TRBV28	TRBJ1-2	CASSFSAPGQGADGYTF	TGTGCCAGCAGTTTTTCGGCCCCAGGACAGGGGGCGGATGGCTACACCTTC
.	.	TRBV2	TRBJ1-2	CASSGVRTNYGYTF	TGTGCCAGCAGTGGAGTCAGGACTAACTATGGCTACACCTTC
.	.	TRBV18	TRBJ1-5	CASSPAKEAIQPQHF	TGTGCCAGCTCACCGGCTAAGGAAGCGATTCAGCCCCAGCATTTT
.	.	TRBV7-8	TRBJ1-6	CASSLGAGSNNSPLHF	TGTGCCAGCAGCTTAGGCGCGGGATCTAATAATTCACCCCTCCACTTT
few	.	TRBV6-2/TRBV6-3	TRBJ2-7	CASSLNGGYEQYF	TGTGCCAGCAGTTTGAACGGGGGCTACGAGCAGTACTTC
.	.	TRBV28	TRBJ1-3	CASIPSRGGGNTIYF	TGTGCCAGCATCCCTTCACGGGGTGGTGGAAACACCATATATTTT
.	.	TRBV12-5	TRBJ2-7	CASGFGIERPYSYEQYF	TGTGCTAGTGGTTTTGGTATTGAGCGGCCTTACTCCTACGAGCAGTACTTC
.	.	TRBV4-1	TRBJ2-2	CASSQKGILNTGELFF	TGCGCCAGCAGCCAAAAGGGGATTCTGAACACCGGGGAGCTGTTTTTT
.	TRBD1	TRBV6-1	TRBJ2-7	CASSDSGTDSYEQYF	TGTGCCAGCAGTGATTCCGGGACAGATTCCTACGAGCAGTACTTC
.	.	TRBV7-6	TRBJ1-1	CASSRGLGNTEAFF	TGTGCCAGCAGCCGGGGACTGGGGAACACTGAAGCTTTCTTT
.	TRBD2	TRBV24-1	TRBJ2-1	CATSDWTSGTLGNEQFF	TGTGCCACCAGTGATTGGACTAGCGGGACCCTCGGCAATGAGCAGTTCTTC
.	TRBD1	TRBV10-2	TRBJ1-1	CASRPGTGGGNTEAFF	TGCGCCAGCAGACCCGGGACAGGGGGAGGGAACACTGAAGCTTTCTTT
.	TRBD1	TRBV28	TRBJ1-2	CASSWDRQSYGYTF	TGTGCCAGCAGCTGGGACAGACAGTCCTATGGCTACACCTTC
.	.	TRBV11-2	TRBJ2-6	CASSLDFRSGANVLTF	TGTGCCAGCAGCTTAGATTTCCGCTCTGGGGCCAACGTCCTGACTTTC
.	.	TRBV13	TRBJ1-3	CASSTRGYSGNTIYF	TGTGCCAGCAGCACTCGAGGGTACTCTGGAAACACCATATATTTT
.	TRBD1	TRBV30	TRBJ1-6	CAWTRTGFNSPLHF	TGTGCCTGGACCCGGACAGGGTTTAATTCACCCCTCCACTTT
.	TRBD1	TRBV7-8	TRBJ1-2	CASSAGQGNYGYTF	TGTGCCAGCAGCGCGGGACAGGGGAACTATGGCTACACCTTC
.	TRBD1	TRBV3-1/TRBV3-2	TRBJ1-6	CASSYTGGRSYNSPLHF	TGTGCCAGCAGCTACACAGGGGGGAGGTCCTATAATTCACCCCTCCACTTT
.	TRBD2	TRBV28	TRBJ2-5	CASSIRLAGDGETQYF	TGTGCCAGCAGTATACGACTAGCGGGGGACGGGGAGACCCAGTACTTC
.	.	TRBV2	TRBJ1-2	CASSEDGVYGYTF	TGTGCCAGCAGTGAAGACGGAGTATATGGCTACACCTTC
.	TRBD1	TRBV9	TRBJ2-7	CASSVAGGTGYEQYF	TGTGCCAGCAGCGTAGCTGGGGGGACAGGCTACGAGCAGTACTTC
.	.	TRBV6-7	TRBJ2-7	CASSYPLAEQYF	TGTGCCAGCAGTTACCCCCTAGCCGAGCAGTACTTC
once	.	TRBV30	TRBJ1-2	CAWSASTANYGYTF	TGTGCCTGGAGTGCGTCAACGGCTAACTATGGCTACACCTTC
.	.	TRBV7-8	TRBJ2-7	CASSGTGGYEQYF	TGTGCCAGCAGCGGGACTGGGGGGTACGAGCAGTACTTC
.	TRBD1	TRBV29-1	TRBJ2-3	CSSRQGAGVTDTQYF	TGCAGCAGTCGACAGGGGGCTGGGGTCACAGATACGCAGTATTTT
.	.	TRBV19	TRBJ1-1	CASSILSGLPRTEAFF	TGTGCCAGTAGTATTTTGTCCGGGTTGCCGAGAACTGAAGCTTTCTTT
.	.	TRBV2	TRBJ1-5	CASRRTDLRSQPQHF	TGTGCCAGCAGGAGGACAGACCTTAGGAGCCAGCCCCAGCATTTT
.	.	TRBV5-1	TRBJ2-5	CASSLGRVQETQYF	TGCGCCAGCAGCCTGGGGCGGGTACAAGAGACCCAGTACTTC
.	TRBD1	TRBV3-1/TRBV3-2	TRBJ1-2	CASKGQGAGGYTF	TGTGCCAGCAAAGGACAGGGGGCGGGAGGCTACACCTTC
.	TRBD2	TRBV11-2	TRBJ2-7	CASSPGPGRAYEQYF	TGTGCCAGCAGCCCCGGCCCCGGGAGGGCCTACGAGCAGTACTTC
.	.	TRBV6-5	TRBJ2-5	CASSYGSRQETQYF	TGTGCCAGCAGTTACGGTTCCCGGCAAGAGACCCAGTACTTC
.	.	TRBV5-1	TRBJ1-3	CASSPSVGASGNTIYF	TGCGCCAGCAGCCCATCAGTAGGAGCCTCTGGAAACACCATATATTTT
.	TRBD1	TRBV24-1	TRBJ2-3	CATSDSGGGTDTQYF	TGTGCCACCAGTGACTCAGGGGGTGGCACAGATACGCAGTATTTT
.	.	TRBV6-5	TRBJ2-3	CASSRDSPTDTQYF	TGTGCCAGCAGCAGAGACAGCCCCACAGATACGCAGTATTTT
.	TRBD2	TRBV29-1	TRBJ2-7	CSVWLAGDYEQYF	TGCAGCGTGTGGCTAGCGGGAGACTACGAGCAGTACTTC
.	.	TRBV5-4	TRBJ1-1	CASSSAVNTEAFF	TGTGCCAGCAGCTCGGCGGTGAACACTGAAGCTTTCTTT
.	.	TRBV9	TRBJ2-6	CASSASGPTTVPSGANVLTF	TGTGCCAGCAGCGCCTCCGGGCCCACGACAGTCCCCTCTGGGGCCAACGTCCTGACTTTC